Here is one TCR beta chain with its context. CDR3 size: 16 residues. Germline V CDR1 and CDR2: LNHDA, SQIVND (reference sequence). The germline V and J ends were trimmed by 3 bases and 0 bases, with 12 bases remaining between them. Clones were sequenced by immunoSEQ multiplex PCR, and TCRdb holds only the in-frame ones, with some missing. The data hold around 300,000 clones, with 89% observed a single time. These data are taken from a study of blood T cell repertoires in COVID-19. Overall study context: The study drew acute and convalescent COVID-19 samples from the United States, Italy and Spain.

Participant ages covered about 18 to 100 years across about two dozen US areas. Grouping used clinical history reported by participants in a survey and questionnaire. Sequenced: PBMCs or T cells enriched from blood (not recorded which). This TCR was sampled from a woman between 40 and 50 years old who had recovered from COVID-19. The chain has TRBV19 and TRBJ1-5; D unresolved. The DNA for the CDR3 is TGTGCCAGTAGTATCGGCGCGCGGAGTAGCAATCAGCCCCAGCATTTT. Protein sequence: CASSIGARSSNQPQHF.